This TCR beta chain emerged from a study of identical twins. The sample holds a few counts of this clonotype. What it recognizes is unknown. CDR1 is LNHDA and CDR2 is SQIVND in the germline V gene (reference sequence). This CDR3 is 15 amino acids long. General study results and limits: It was out-of-frame TCR alpha sharing in monozygotic twins that models underestimated.

TCRdb processed the 5' RACE reads anew with MiXCR; each CDR3 protein has one entry. Of roughly 540,000 distinct CDR3 sequences in the sample, 22% were seen once. In addition, the sample was reused for a study of T cells expressing NK-cell markers. That work adds: In several donors, dominant NKG2C+ clonotypes were roughly 1.0-8% of CD8+ T cells.

V gene TRBV19 combines with J gene TRBJ1-5, with 7 bases lining up with TRBD1. The sample taken for sequencing was CD4+ T cells sorted from blood. The TCR originated in a woman aged 18-29 years in good health. This CDR3 reads CATKNRDSPNQPQHF. CDR3 coding DNA: TGTGCAACGAAGAATCGGGACAGTCCTAATCAGCCCCAGCATTTT.